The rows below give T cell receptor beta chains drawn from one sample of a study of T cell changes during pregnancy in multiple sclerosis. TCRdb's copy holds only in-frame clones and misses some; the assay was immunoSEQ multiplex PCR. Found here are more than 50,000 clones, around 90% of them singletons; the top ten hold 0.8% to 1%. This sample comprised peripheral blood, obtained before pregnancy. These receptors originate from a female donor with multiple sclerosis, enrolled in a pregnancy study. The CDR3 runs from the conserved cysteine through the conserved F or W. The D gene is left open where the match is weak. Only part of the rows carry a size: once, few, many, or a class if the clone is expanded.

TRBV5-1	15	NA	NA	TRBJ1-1	TGCGCCAGCAGCTTGGCCGTCAGGGCGAACACTGAAGCTTTCTTT	CASSLAVRANTEAFF
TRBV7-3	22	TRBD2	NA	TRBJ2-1	TGTGCCAGCAGCTTATTCCCGACCGGGACTAGCGGGGGGTCAAGCTCCTACAATGAGCAGTTCTTC	CASSLFPTGTSGGSSSYNEQFF
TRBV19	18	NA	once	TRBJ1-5	TGTGCCAGTAGGTGGGTCAGGGGACCGAACGATGCGAATCAGCCCCAGCATTTT	CASRWVRGPNDANQPQHF
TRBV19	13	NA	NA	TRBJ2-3	TGTGCCAGTAGTACGACTAGGGCAGATACGCAGTATTTT	CASSTTRADTQYF
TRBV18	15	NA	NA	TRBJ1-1	TGTGCCAGCTCACCCTGGGACAAGACTAACACTGAAGCTTTCTTT	CASSPWDKTNTEAFF
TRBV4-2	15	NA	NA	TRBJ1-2	TGTGCCAGCAGCCAATACAGATTAGCTAACTATGGCTACACCTTC	CASSQYRLANYGYTF
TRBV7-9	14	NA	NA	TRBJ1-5	TGTGCCAGCAGCTTAGTGGTGGAGGCCAGCCCCCAGCATTTT	CASSLVVEASPQHF
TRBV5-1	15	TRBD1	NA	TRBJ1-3	TGCGCCAGCTGCCACAGGGGAACCTCTGGAAACACCATATATTTT	CASCHRGTSGNTIYF
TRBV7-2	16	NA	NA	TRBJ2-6	TGTGCCAGCAGCCGATCCCCAGGGCCTGGGGCCAACGTCCTGACTTTC	CASSRSPGPGANVLTF
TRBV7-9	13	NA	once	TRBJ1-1	TGTGCCAGCAGGCTAACCGTGAACACTGAAGCTTTCTTT	CASRLTVNTEAFF
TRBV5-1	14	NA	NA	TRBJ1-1	TGCGCCAGCAGCCCCGGGGCAGGGGCCGCTGAAGCTTTCTTT	CASSPGAGAAEAFF
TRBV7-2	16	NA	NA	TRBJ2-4	TGTGCCAGCAGCTCACGAAGGCTACTATCCGAAAACATTCAGTACTTC	CASSSRRLLSENIQYF
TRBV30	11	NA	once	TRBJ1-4	TGTGCCTGGAGTACCGGGGTAAAACTGTTTTTT	CAWSTGVKLFF
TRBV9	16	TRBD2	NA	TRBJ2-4	TGTGCCAGCAGCGCCAATAGCGGGGGGGCCCAAAACATTCAGTACTTC	CASSANSGGAQNIQYF
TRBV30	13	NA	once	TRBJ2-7	TGTGCCTGGAGTGAAGGGGCCGACTACGAGCAGTACTTC	CAWSEGADYEQYF
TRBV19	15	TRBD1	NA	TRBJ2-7	TGTGCCAGTAAGGCAAGGGGACAGGGTCGGTACGAGCAGTACTTC	CASKARGQGRYEQYF
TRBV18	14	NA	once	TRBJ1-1	TGTGCCAGCTCACCGGGGGCCCTGAACACTGAAGCTTTCTTT	CASSPGALNTEAFF
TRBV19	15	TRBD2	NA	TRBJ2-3	TGTGCCAGTAGTATCAAGCGGGGGGGCCCGGATACGCAGTATTTT	CASSIKRGGPDTQYF
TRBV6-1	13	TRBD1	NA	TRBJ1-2	TGTGCCAGCAGGATAGACAGGGTGAATGGCTACACCTTC	CASRIDRVNGYTF
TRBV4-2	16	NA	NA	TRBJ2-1	TGTGCCAGCAGCCAAGGCCCCCTCCCTGAGGGAGGCCCAGCGTTCTTC	CASSQGPLPEGGPAFF
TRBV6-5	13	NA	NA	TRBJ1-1	TGTGCCAGCAGTCTTAGGGGGATCACTGAAGCTTTCTTT	CASSLRGITEAFF
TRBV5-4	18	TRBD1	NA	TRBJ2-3	TGTGCCAGCAGCAGATACAGGGGCGCGGGTTCGGCAACAGATACGCAGTATTTT	CASSRYRGAGSATDTQYF
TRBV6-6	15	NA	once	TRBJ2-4	TGTGCCAGCAGTTACTCCCAGGGGGCCAAAAACATTCAGTACTTC	CASSYSQGAKNIQYF
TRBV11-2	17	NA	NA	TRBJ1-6	TGTGCCAGCAGCTTTAGAACAGCCAGCTCCTATAATTCACCCCTCCACTTT	CASSFRTASSYNSPLHF
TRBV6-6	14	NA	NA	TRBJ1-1	TGTGCCAGCAGTTACTCGGGGGCTGGTGCTGAAGCTTTCTTT	CASSYSGAGAEAFF
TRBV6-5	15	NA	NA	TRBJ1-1	TGTGCCAGCAGGTTTAGGGGCCTAACGAACACTGAAGCTTTCTTT	CASRFRGLTNTEAFF
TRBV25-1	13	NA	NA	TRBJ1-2	TGTGCCAGCAGTGAAAGACAGGCGCACGGCTACACCTTC	CASSERQAHGYTF
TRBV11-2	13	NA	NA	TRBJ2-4	TGTGCCAGCAGCTTAGAGGGCCGAAACATTCAGTACTTC	CASSLEGRNIQYF
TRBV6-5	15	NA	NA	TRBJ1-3	TGTGCCAGCAGTCCCGAGTATGATTCTGGAAACACCATATATTTT	CASSPEYDSGNTIYF
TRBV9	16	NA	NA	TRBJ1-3	TGTGCCAGCAGCTCCCGGCGGAGTATTTCTGGAAACACCATATATTTT	CASSSRRSISGNTIYF
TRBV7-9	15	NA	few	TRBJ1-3	TGTGCCAGCAGTCTCACCCAGAAGAGGGGAAACACCATATATTTT	CASSLTQKRGNTIYF
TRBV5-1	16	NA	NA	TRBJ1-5	TGCGCCAGCAGCCCCGAGCAAAGGGCAAAGGGGCAGCCCCAGCATTTT	CASSPEQRAKGQPQHF
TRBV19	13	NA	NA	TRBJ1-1	TGTGCCAGTAGTATGAACGGACAAACTGAAGCTTTCTTT	CASSMNGQTEAFF
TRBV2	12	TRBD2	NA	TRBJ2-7	TGCGGGAGCGGGGGGGATTTCTACGAGCAGTACTTC	CGSGGDFYEQYF
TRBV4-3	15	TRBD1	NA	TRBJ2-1	TGCGCCAGCAGCCAAGTGGGGACAGTTTACAATGAGCAGTTCTTC	CASSQVGTVYNEQFF
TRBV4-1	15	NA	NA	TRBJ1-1	TGCGCCAGCAGCCCCCGCGGAGGGGCAAACACTGAAGCTTTCTTT	CASSPRGGANTEAFF
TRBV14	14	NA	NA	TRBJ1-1	TGTGCCAGCAGCCCTTGGATCAGGGGAACTGAAGCTTTCTTT	CASSPWIRGTEAFF
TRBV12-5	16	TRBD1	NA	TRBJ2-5	TGTGCTAGTGGTTCCCCGAGGACAGGGCTGGAGGAGACCCAGTACTTC	CASGSPRTGLEETQYF
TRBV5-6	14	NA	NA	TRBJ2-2	TGTGCCAGCAGCTCGGGACAGAACACCGGGGAGCTGTTTTTT	CASSSGQNTGELFF
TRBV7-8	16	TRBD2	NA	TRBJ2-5	TGTGCCAGCAGCTATAGCGGGGGGGCCGGGAAAGAGACCCAGTACTTC	CASSYSGGAGKETQYF
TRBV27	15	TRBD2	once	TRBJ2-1	TGTGCCAGCAGTCTCCGGGACTACCCCATCTATGAGCAGTTCTTC	CASSLRDYPIYEQFF
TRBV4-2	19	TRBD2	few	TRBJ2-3	TGTGCCAGCAGCCAAGATTCATTCGGACTAGCGGGGGTCCCCGATACGCAGTATTTT	CASSQDSFGLAGVPDTQYF
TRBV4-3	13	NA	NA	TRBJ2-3	TGCGCCAGTAGCCCGCTAGGCACAGATACGCAGTATTTT	CASSPLGTDTQYF
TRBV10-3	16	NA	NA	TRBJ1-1	TGTGCCATCAGCCCGAGTCAGGGCCCCCCGAACACTGAAGCTTTCTTT	CAISPSQGPPNTEAFF
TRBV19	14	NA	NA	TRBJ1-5	TGTGCCAGTACCTCCAGGTATAGCAATCAGCCCCAGCATTTT	CASTSRYSNQPQHF
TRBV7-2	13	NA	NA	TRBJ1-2	TGTGCCAGCAGCTTAATGCCAGGAGGTGGCTACACCTTC	CASSLMPGGGYTF
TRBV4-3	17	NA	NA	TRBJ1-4	TGCGCCAGCAGCCAAGATGGTTGGGCGAGGGAACTCGAAAAACTGTTTTTT	CASSQDGWARELEKLFF
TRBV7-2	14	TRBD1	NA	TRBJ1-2	TGTGCCAGCAGCAAGAGACAGGGCAACTATGGCTACACCTTC	CASSKRQGNYGYTF
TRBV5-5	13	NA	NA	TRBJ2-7	TGTGCCAGCAGCTTGGGCAGGCTCTACGAGCAGTACTTC	CASSLGRLYEQYF
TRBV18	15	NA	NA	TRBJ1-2	TGTGCCAGCTCACCTGAATCCACTGGTAACTATGGCTACACCTTC	CASSPESTGNYGYTF